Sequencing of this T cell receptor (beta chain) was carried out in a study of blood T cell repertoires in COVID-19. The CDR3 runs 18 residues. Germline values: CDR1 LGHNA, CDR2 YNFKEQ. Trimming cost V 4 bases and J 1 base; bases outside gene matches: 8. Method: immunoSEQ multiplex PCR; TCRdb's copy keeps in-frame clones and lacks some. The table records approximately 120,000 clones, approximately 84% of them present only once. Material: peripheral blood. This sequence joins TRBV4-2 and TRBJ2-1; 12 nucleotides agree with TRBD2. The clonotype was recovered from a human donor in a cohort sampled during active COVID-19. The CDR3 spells CASSPSKGLAGSYNEQFF. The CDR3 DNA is TGTGCCAGCAGCCCAAGCAAGGGACTAGCGGGTTCCTACAATGAGCAGTTCTTC.